The T cell receptor (beta chain) described here comes from a study of cytomegalovirus exposure and HLA in healthy donors. This clone was picked up a small number of times. Primers: 60 Vbeta forward and 13 Jbeta reverse. Clones were read by immunoSEQ multiplex PCR, and TCRdb kept only the in-frame ones, dropping some. The profile shows some 120,000 clones, 70% to 75% of them singletons. Sequencing used PBMCs. The clonotype was recovered from a woman aged 40 to 50 in good health and CMV-seropositive.

The CDR3 sequence: CASSEEGGGPDTQYF. CDR3 DNA sequence: TGTGCCAGCAGTGAAGAGGGGGGGGGCCCAGATACGCAGTATTTT. The V and J genes are TRBV6-1 and TRBJ2-3; tentatively, D is TRBD2 (7 bases). The CDR3 runs 15 residues. Germline V lookup: CDR1 MNHNS, CDR2 SASEGT. V lost 1 base and J 4 bases, leaving 12 bases between the germline ends.